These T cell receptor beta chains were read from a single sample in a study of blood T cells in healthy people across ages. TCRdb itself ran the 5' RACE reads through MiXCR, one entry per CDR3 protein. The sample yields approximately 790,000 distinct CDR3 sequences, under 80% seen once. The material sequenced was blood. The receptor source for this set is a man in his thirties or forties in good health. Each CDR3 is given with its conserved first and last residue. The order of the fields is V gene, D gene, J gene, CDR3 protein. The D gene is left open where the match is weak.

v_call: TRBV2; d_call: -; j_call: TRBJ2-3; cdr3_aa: CASTGESSTDTQYF
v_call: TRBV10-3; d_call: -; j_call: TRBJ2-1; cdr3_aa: CAISAVAYRNEQFF
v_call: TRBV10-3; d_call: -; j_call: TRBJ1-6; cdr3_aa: CAISATGPNSPLHF
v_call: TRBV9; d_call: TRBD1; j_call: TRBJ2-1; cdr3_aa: CASSVEGTGIYNEQFF
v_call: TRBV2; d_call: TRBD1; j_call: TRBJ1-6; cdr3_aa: CACRTGRNSPLHF
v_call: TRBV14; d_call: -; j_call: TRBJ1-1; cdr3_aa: CASSQDSFFTEAFF
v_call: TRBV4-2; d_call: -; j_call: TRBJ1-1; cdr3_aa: CASSQEASVTEAFF
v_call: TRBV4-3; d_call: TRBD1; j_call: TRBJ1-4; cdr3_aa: CASSQRPGQRNEKLFF
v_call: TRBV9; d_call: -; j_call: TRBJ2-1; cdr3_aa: CASSAKEGGPYNEQFF
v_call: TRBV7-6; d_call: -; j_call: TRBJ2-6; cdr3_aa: CASSWDKASGANVLTF
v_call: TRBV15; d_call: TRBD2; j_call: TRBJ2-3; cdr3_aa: CATSRDRSGGPDTQYF
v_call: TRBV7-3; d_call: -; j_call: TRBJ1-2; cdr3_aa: CASSAANYGYTF
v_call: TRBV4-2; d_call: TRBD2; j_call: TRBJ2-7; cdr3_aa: CASSQAHGGSYEQYF
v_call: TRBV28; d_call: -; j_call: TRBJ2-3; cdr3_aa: CASSLGGGFDTQYF
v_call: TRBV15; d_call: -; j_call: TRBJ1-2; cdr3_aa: CATSRQGRHAYGYTF
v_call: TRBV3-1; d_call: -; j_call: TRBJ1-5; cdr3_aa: CASSSGQSNQPQHF
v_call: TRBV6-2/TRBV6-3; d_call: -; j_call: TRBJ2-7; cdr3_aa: CASSNPLRVFPNEQYF
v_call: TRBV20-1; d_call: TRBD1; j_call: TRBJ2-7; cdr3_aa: CSFGQGNEQYF
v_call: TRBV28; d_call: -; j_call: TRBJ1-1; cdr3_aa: CASSLRPPLNTEAFF
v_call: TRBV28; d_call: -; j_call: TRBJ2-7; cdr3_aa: CASSLSLNSRGPNYEQYF
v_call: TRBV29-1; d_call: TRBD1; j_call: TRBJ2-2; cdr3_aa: CSVVGPRDRGYTGELFF
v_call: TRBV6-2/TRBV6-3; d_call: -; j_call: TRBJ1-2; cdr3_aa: CASTPRSYGYTF
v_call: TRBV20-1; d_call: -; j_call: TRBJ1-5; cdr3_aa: CSARDPAVDNQPQHF
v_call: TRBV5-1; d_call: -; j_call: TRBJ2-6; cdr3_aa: CASSLGQEGADVLTF
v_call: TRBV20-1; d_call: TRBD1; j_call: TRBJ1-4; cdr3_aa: CSAADRGSEKLFF
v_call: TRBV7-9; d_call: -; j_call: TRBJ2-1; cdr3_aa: CASSSRPLGENHNEQFF
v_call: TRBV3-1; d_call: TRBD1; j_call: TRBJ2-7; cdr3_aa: CASSQESTGSYEQYF
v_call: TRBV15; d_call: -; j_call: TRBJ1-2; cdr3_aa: CATSSFVTGYTF
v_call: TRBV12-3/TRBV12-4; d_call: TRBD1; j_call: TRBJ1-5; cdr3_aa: CASSSNAPGQGGNQPQHF
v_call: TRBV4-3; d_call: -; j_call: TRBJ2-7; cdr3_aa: CASSQDFFNYEQYF
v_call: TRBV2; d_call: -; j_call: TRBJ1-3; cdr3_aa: CASSNRVSGNTIYF
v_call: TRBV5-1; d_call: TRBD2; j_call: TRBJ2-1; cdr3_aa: CASSSVRSGVNEQFF
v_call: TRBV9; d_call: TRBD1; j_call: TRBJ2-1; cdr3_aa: CASSVGGTGVNEQFF
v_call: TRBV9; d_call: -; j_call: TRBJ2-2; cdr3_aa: CASSTRDGVYGELFF
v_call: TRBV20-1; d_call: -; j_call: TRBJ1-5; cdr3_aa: CSARDPTGTANQPQHF
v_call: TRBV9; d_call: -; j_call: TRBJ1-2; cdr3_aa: CASSVMRGKDGHTF
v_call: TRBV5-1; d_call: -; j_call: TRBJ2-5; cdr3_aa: CASSLAAGIETQYF
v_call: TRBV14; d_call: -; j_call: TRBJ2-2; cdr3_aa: CASSQVEDTNTGELFF
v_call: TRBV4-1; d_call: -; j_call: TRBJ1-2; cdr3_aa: CASSPGSKSREGYTF
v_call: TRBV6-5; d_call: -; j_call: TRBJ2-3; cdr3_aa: CASSFSTGAPTDTQYF
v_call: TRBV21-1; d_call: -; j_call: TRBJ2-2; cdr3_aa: CASSTRRDSSNTGELFF
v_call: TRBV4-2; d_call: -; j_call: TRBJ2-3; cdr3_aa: CASSQEGETDTQYF
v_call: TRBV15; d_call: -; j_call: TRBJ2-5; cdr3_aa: CATSREWRRYEETQYF
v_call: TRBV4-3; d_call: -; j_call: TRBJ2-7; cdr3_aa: CASSQAPGYEQYF
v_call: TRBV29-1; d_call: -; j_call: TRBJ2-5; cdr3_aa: CSADRDYQETQYF
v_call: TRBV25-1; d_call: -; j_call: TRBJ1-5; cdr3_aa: CASSEYSGQPQHF
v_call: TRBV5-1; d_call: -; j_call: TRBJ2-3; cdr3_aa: CASSSTFGGPTDTQYF
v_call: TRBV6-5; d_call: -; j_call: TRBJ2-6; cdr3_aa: CASSYWQGGTGANVLTF
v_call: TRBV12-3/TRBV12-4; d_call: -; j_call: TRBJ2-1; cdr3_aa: CASTPGPQFF
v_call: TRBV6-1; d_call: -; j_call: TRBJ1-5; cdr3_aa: CASSAQTVSNQPQHF
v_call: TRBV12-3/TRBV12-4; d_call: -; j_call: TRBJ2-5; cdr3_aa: CASSVGPMSETQYF
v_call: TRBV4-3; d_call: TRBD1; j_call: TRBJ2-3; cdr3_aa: CASSPQLDRVGDTQYF